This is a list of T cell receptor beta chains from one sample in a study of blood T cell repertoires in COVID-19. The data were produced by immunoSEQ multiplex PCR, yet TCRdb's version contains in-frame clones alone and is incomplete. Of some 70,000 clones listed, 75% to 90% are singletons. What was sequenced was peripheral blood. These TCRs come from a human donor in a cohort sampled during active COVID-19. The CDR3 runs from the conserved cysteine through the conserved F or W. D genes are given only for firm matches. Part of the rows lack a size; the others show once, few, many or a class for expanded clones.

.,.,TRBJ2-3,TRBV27,TGTGCCAGCAGTTTATACCGGGGGTTCACAGATACGCAGTATTTT,CASSLYRGFTDTQYF
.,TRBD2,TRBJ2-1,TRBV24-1,TGTGCCACCAGTGATTTACGGGGCGGCGGGAGGGGCCAAAATGAGCAGTTCTTC,CATSDLRGGGRGQNEQFF
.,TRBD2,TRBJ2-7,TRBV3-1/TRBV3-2,TGTGCCAGCAGCCAAGCGGGGGGGAGCGAGCAGTACTTC,CASSQAGGSEQYF
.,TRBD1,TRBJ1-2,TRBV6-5,TGTGCCAGCAGTCCGCGACAGGGAACCCCTCAAGGCTACACCTTC,CASSPRQGTPQGYTF
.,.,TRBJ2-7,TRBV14,TGTGCCAGCAGCCAAACCGGGGTAAACTACGAGCAGTACTTC,CASSQTGVNYEQYF
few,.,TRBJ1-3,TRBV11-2,TGTGCCAGCAGCTTAAGCGACGGGGGAAACACCATATATTTT,CASSLSDGGNTIYF
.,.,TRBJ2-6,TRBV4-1,TGCGCCAGCAGACAAACGGAGGCCTCTGGGGCCAACGTCCTGACTTTC,CASRQTEASGANVLTF
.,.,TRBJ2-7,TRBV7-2,TGTGCCAGCAGCCCCAGGGTGTACGAGCAGTACTTC,CASSPRVYEQYF
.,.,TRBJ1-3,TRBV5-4,TGTGCCAGCAGTAAAGGGACACCGGGAAACACCATATATTTT,CASSKGTPGNTIYF
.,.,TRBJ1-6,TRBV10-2,TGCGCCAGCAGTGAGGCTCAGGGCCATAATTCACCCCTCCACTTT,CASSEAQGHNSPLHF
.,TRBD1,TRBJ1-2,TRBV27,TGTGCCAGCAGTTTAAGGACAGGCTATGGCTACACCTTC,CASSLRTGYGYTF
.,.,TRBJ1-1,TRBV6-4,TGTGCCAGCAGTGACGGGGGAGGGCGACCGACCAGAGCTTTCTTT,CASSDGGGRPTRAFF
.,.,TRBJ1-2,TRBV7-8,TGTGCCAGCAGCCCCAGGGGCTCCTATGGCTACACCTTC,CASSPRGSYGYTF
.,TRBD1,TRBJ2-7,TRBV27,TGTGCCAGCAGTTTCCACCCCGCGAGGGGGCTCTACGAGCAGTACTTC,CASSFHPARGLYEQYF
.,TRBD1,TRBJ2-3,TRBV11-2,TGTGCCAGCAGCTTAGATCCGAGGGGGCGCGGCACAGATACGCAGTATTTT,CASSLDPRGRGTDTQYF
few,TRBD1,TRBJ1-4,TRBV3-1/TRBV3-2,TGTGCCAGCAGCCCTGAAACCGGGACAGGGTCTGAAAAACTGTTTTTT,CASSPETGTGSEKLFF
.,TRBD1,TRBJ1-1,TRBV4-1,TGCGCCAGCAGCCAAAAAAGGACAGGGGGAGTGAACACTGAAGCTTTCTTT,CASSQKRTGGVNTEAFF
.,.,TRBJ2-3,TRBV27,TGTGCCAGCAGTTCCCAGAACACAGATACGCAGTATTTT,CASSSQNTDTQYF
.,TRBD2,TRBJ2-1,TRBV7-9,TGTGCCAGCAGCTCAGGCGGGGGGGCCTACAATGAGCAGTTCTTC,CASSSGGGAYNEQFF
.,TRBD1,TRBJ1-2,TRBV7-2,TGTGCCAGCAAACACGGGGGGGGACAGGGGAGCTATGGCTACACCTTC,CASKHGGGQGSYGYTF
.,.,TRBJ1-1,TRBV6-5,TGTGCCAGTATTAGGGGCATCAACACTGAAGCTTTCTTT,CASIRGINTEAFF
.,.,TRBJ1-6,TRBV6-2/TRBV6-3,TGTGCCAGCAGTACTTCCGACAGGACCTATAATTCACCCCTCCACTTT,CASSTSDRTYNSPLHF
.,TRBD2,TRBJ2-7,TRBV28,TGTGCCAGCAGCCTACTAGCGAGCCCCTACGAGCAGTACTTC,CASSLLASPYEQYF
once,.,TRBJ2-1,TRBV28,TGTGCCAGCAGTTCGACTTTCAATGAGCAGTTCTTC,CASSSTFNEQFF
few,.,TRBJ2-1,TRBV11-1,TGTGCCACACGCTTAGATATATTGGTCCATGAGCAGTTCTTC,CATRLDILVHEQFF
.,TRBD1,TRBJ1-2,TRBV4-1,TGCGCCAGCAGCCCCAGGGGGCTGGATGGCTACACCTTC,CASSPRGLDGYTF
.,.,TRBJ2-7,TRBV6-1,TGTGCCAGCAGTGAGCAGGGCTACGAGCAGTACTTC,CASSEQGYEQYF
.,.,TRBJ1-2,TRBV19,TGTGCCAGTAGTTCGCAGGGAACCGCCTATGGCTACACCTTC,CASSSQGTAYGYTF
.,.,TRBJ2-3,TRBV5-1,TGCGCCAGCAGCTTGTCGGGGAAAGATACGCAGTATTTT,CASSLSGKDTQYF
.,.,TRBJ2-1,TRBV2,TGTGCCAGCAGGGACTGGACGGGCAATGAGCAGTTCTTC,CASRDWTGNEQFF
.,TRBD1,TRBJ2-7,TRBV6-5,TGTGCCAGCAGGGCCGGTGGACAGGGGGCTTACGAGCAGTACTTC,CASRAGGQGAYEQYF
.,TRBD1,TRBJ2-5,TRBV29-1,TGCAGCGTTGAGCCGGGACAGGGTTATGAGACCCAGTACTTC,CSVEPGQGYETQYF
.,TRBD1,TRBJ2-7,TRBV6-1,TGTGCCAGCAGTGAAGATTTCTGGGACAGGGGAAGGCACGAGCAGTACTTC,CASSEDFWDRGRHEQYF
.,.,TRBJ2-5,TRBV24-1,TGTGCCACCAGTGACCCCGACAGGTACCAAGAGACCCAGTACTTC,CATSDPDRYQETQYF
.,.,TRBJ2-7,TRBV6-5,TGTGCCAGCAGCCACGACAGGTACTACGAGCAGTACTTC,CASSHDRYYEQYF
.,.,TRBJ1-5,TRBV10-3,TGTGCCATCAGTGAGTCGGGAGGTCTCGGTCAGCCCCAGCATTTT,CAISESGGLGQPQHF
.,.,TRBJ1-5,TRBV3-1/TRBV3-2,TGTGCCAGCAGCCAAGGGCTTAGCAATCAGCCCCAGCATTTT,CASSQGLSNQPQHF
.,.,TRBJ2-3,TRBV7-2,TGTGCCAGCAGCTCCTTGCGGGGCGTAGATACGCAGTATTTT,CASSSLRGVDTQYF
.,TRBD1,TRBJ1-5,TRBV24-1,TGTGCCACCAGTGCCCCGGGACAGGGAAGCAATCAGCCCCAGCATTTT,CATSAPGQGSNQPQHF
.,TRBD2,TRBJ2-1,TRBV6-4,TGTGCCAGCAGTTCTTCTAGCGGGGGGACCCATGAGCAGTTCTTC,CASSSSSGGTHEQFF
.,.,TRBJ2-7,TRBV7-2,TGTGCCAGCAGCTTAGAAGCAGGCTACGAGCAGTACTTC,CASSLEAGYEQYF
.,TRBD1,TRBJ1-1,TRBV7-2,TGTGCCAGCAGGATACAGGGGAGGAACACTGAAGCTTTCTTT,CASRIQGRNTEAFF
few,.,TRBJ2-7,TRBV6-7,TGTGCCAGCAGTTGTCCAGCGGGTTGCTCCTACGAGCAGTACTTC,CASSCPAGCSYEQYF
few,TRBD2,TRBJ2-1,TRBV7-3,TGTGCCAGCAGCGACCTAGCGGAATCATACAATGAGCAGTTCTTC,CASSDLAESYNEQFF
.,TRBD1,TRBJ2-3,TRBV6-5,TGTGCCAGCAGTTACTGGACAGGGGTCACAGATACGCAGTATTTT,CASSYWTGVTDTQYF
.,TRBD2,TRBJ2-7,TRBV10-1,TGCGCCAGCGGGGCTAGCGGGAGCTACGAGCAGTACTTC,CASGASGSYEQYF
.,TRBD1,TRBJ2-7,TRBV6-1,TGTGCCAGCAGTGAAGCGGGGACAGGGTCCTACGAGCAGTACTTC,CASSEAGTGSYEQYF
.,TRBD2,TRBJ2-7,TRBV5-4,TGTGCCAGCAGCCGGGACTACGGCGAGCAGTACTTC,CASSRDYGEQYF
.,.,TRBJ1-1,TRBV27,TGTGCCAGCAGTTGGGTAGGAGGGTACTCTGAAGCTTTCTTT,CASSWVGGYSEAFF
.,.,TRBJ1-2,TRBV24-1,TGTGCCACCAGTGATTTGAGGAGTGAGGGCTACACCTTC,CATSDLRSEGYTF
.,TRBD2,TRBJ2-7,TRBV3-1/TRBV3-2,TGTGCCAGCAGCCAAACTAGCGGTCCCTACGAGCAGTACTTC,CASSQTSGPYEQYF
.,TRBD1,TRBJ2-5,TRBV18,TGTGCCAGCAGACAGGGTCGTCAAGAGACCCAGTACTTC,CASRQGRQETQYF
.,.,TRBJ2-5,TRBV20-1,TGCAGTGCTAGAGGGAGGACCCAGTACTTC,CSARGRTQYF